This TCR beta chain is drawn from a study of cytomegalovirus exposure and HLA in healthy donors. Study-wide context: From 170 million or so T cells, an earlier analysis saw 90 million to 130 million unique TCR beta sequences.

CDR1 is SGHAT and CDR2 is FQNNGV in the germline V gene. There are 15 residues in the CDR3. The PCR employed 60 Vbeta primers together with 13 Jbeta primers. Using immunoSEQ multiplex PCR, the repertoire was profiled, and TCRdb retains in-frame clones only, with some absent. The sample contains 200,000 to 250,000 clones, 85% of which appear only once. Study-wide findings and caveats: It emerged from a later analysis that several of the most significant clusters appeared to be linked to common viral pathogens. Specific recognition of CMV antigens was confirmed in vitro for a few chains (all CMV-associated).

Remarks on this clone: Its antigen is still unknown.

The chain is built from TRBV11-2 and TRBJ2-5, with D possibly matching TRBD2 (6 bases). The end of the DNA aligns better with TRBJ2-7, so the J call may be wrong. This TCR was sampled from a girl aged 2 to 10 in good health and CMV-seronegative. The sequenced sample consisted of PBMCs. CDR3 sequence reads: CASSPGPGWGDEQYF. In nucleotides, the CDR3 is TGTGCCAGCAGCCCAGGCCCGGGGTGGGGGGACGAGCAGTACTTC.